The rows below give T cell receptor beta chains drawn from one sample of a study of spatial heterogeneity in lung cancer. Using its own MiXCR run on the 5' RACE reads, TCRdb lists one record per CDR3 protein. The table lists roughly 26,000 distinct CDR3 sequences, approximately 6% of them singletons. The specimen comprised PBMCs, sampled at follow-up. The receptors stem from a male donor with early-stage non-small cell lung cancer. The conserved cysteine and the conserved F or W are not part of the CDR3 here.

V	J	CDR3
TRBV6-2/TRBV6-3	TRBJ2-7	ASSYQTYPDSYEQY
TRBV7-6	TRBJ2-5	ASSLGGSQETQY
TRBV11-3	TRBJ2-3	ASSFRLAGNTDTQY
TRBV10-3	TRBJ1-5	AISGGDYQPQH
TRBV5-1	TRBJ1-2	ASSSGGTGNYGYT
TRBV29-1	TRBJ1-5	SVRGTGVHQPQH
TRBV20-1	TRBJ2-2	SARDPGQGVRGTGELF
TRBV11-2	TRBJ2-5	ASSFSDRARETQY
TRBV6-5	TRBJ2-3	ASSYSSRFADTQY
TRBV7-3	TRBJ1-4	ASSLTGANEKLF
TRBV4-3	TRBJ2-1	ASSLAGGLADREQF
TRBV24-1	TRBJ1-5	ATSGDDRANQPQH
TRBV4-3	TRBJ1-2	ASSQDQGRGYGYT
TRBV7-9	TRBJ2-5	ASSSTETQY
TRBV5-1	TRBJ1-4	ASSLDRGTEKLF
TRBV20-1	TRBJ2-7	SARDHRGRLREQY
TRBV3-1	TRBJ2-2	ASSLMGASTGELF
TRBV5-1	TRBJ1-2	ASSLASGAAGYGYT
TRBV5-1	TRBJ1-5	ASSLLGDRVQPQH
TRBV20-1	TRBJ2-7	SAADLGQHLSYEQY
TRBV6-5	TRBJ2-3	ASRRVAGYTDTQY
TRBV7-7	TRBJ2-2	ASSPAGVPGELF
TRBV9	TRBJ1-1	ASSGQGGGTEAF
TRBV19	TRBJ1-5	ASSIDVEPQH
TRBV9	TRBJ2-7	ASSPPGSYEQY
TRBV4-2	TRBJ2-3	ASSPGEGDTQY
TRBV20-1	TRBJ2-7	SARAGTYEQY
TRBV20-1	TRBJ2-3	SAREVTQY
TRBV7-2	TRBJ2-1	ASRATGLESNEQF
TRBV4-2	TRBJ1-1	ASSKGARDTEAF
TRBV6-2/TRBV6-3	TRBJ1-5	ASDLGGPHSNQPQH
TRBV7-2	TRBJ2-5	ASSLGPAQETQY
TRBV2	TRBJ1-5	ASSAGQTRNQPQH
TRBV7-3	TRBJ2-7	ASSLAAGGNSYEQY
TRBV5-5	TRBJ1-1	ASSRLPSLLARNTEAF
TRBV18	TRBJ1-1	ASSPGRGMNTEAF
TRBV7-2	TRBJ1-2	ASSLVQGPSGYGYT
TRBV19	TRBJ2-1	ASSMGDRRSYNEQF